Following are 13 T cell receptor beta chains from one sample sequenced in a study of T cells in Graves' hyperthyroidism and ophthalmopathy. The TCR beta CDR3 regions underwent amplification using RNA transcripts as the source. First-round RT-PCR targeting the TCR CDR3 was performed with the HTBI primer set. TCRdb analysed the multiplex PCR reads with MiXCR anew, one entry per CDR3 protein. The sample lists a few hundred thousand distinct CDR3 sequences, 15% to 20% seen once, with 17% in the top ten. The sequenced sample consisted of blood. Source of these receptors: a young woman with Graves' ophthalmopathy.

This clonotype was seen a few times. The V gene is TRBV4-1, the J gene TRBJ1-6, with D possibly TRBD1 on 5 matching bases. CDR3 length: 15 amino acids. V was cut by 0 bases and J by 10 bases, with 13 bases left in between. Germline CDR1 reads MGHRA; CDR2 reads YSYEKL. CDR3 bases: TGCGCCAGCAGCCAAGAGGGGGGATTCAGCTCACCCCTCCACTTT. This gives the protein CASSQEGGFSSPLHF.

The chain recombines TRBV20-1 with TRBJ1-1, with TRBD1 as a possible D gene (6 bases). Deletions cut 0 bases from V and 3 bases from J, with 11 bases between. The CDR3 is made up of 14 amino acids. Looked up from germline, CDR1 is DFQATT and CDR2 is SNEGSKA (reference sequence). The CDR3 here is CSARDTGKDTEAFF. The CDR3 DNA follows: TGCAGTGCTAGAGATACAGGGAAGGACACTGAAGCTTTCTTT.

This clonotype has more than one count but fewer than ten. The V gene is TRBV19, the J gene TRBJ1-6, with D hard to call. The germline gives CDR1 LNHDA, CDR2 SQIVND (reference sequence). The V and J ends lost 3 bases and 8 bases respectively, with 11 bases between them. The CDR3 spans 14 residues. CDR3 DNA: TGTGCCAGTAGTATTAGCGGTGGGGATTCACCCCTCCACTTT. This sequence encodes CASSISGGDSPLHF.

This clonotype was seen ten or more times. The V gene is TRBV11-2, the J gene TRBJ1-4; D is perhaps TRBD1 (6 bases). V dropped 1 base and J dropped 5 bases, with 11 bases sitting between them. CDR1 is SGHAT, CDR2 FQNNGV, per germline. The CDR3 runs to 15 residues. The CDR3 region has the DNA TGTGCCAGCAGCTTAGCTGGGACATTAAATGAAAAACTGTTTTTT. Translated: CASSLAGTLNEKLFF.

This clonotype showed up many times. The rearrangement links TRBV20-1 to TRBJ1-2; the D gene is possibly TRBD1 (5 bases). The germline V gene has CDR1 DFQATT and CDR2 SNEGSKA (reference sequence). This CDR3 is 12 amino acids long. Trimming cost V 5 bases and J 2 bases, with 9 bases left between them. The CDR3 reads CSADRDNYGYTF. In DNA, the CDR3 is TGCAGTGCTGACCGGGACAACTATGGCTACACCTTC.

This clonotype was counted only a few times. The CDR3 is CASSSPGPLNQPQHF. CDR3 coding DNA: TGTGCCAGCAGTTCCCCGGGACCGCTCAATCAGCCCCAGCATTTT. The chain joins TRBV27 to TRBJ1-5, with a possible D match to TRBD1 (5 bases). There are 15 residues in the CDR3. V lost 4 bases and J 3 bases, leaving 13 bases between the germline ends. The germline V gene has CDR1 MNHEY and CDR2 SMNVEV (reference sequence).

This clonotype came up many times. CDR3 bases: TGTGCCAGCAGTCCTCTAAAATACGGGACAAGTAATGAGCAGTTCTTC. Amino acids: CASSPLKYGTSNEQFF. V usage is TRBV28 and J usage is TRBJ2-1, with D possibly matching TRBD1 (6 bases). This CDR3 region has 16 residues. V was clipped by 5 bases and J by 7 bases, with 21 bases between them. The germline CDR1 and CDR2 sequences are MDHEN and SYDVKM.

The V call is TRBV27, the J call TRBJ2-2; D is uncertain. CDR3 size: 13 residues. V lost 4 bases and J lost 2, with 5 bases in between. From germline, CDR1 is MNHEY and CDR2 SMNVEV (reference sequence). The CDR3 DNA sequence: TGTGCCAGCAGTTCTTTTAACACCGGGGAGCTGTTTTTT. The encoded protein is CASSSFNTGELFF.

This clonotype was counted between two and nine times. This chain uses TRBV24-1 with TRBJ1-5; 10 nucleotides line up with TRBD1. This CDR3 contains 15 residues. The junction had 7 bases not matched to a gene; V was cut back by 5 bases and J by 7 bases. Germline lookup yields CDR1 KGHDR and CDR2 SFDVKD. The DNA of the CDR3 is TGTGCCACCAGTGGAGGGGACAGGGGCGACCAGCCCCAGCATTTT. This sequence encodes CATSGGDRGDQPQHF.

This clonotype was detected many times. This chain uses TRBV20-1 with TRBJ1-1; D gene ambiguous. Germline V gene lookup returns CDR1 DFQATT and CDR2 SNEGSKA (reference sequence). The V end lost 7 bases, the J end lost 2 bases, and 5 bases lay between the germline ends. This CDR3 spans 10 amino acids. For the CDR3, the DNA is TGCAGTGGAGCTAACACTGAAGCTTTCTTT. Protein product: CSGANTEAFF.

This clonotype showed up many times. The rearrangement uses TRBV20-1 and TRBJ2-7, with 8 bases lining up with TRBD1. There are 13 residues in the CDR3. Germline values: CDR1 DFQATT, CDR2 SNEGSKA (reference sequence). J gave up 2 bases and V 6 bases, and 6 bases lay outside the gene matches. CDR3 loop: CSAEWDRTYEQYF. DNA of the CDR3: TGCAGTGCGGAATGGGACAGGACCTACGAGCAGTACTTC.

The chain employs TRBV10-3 and TRBJ2-7; D gene ambiguous. The CDR3 has 13 residues. V gave up 2 bases and J gave up 5 bases, with 10 bases separating them. Germline-derived CDR1 and CDR2 are ENHRY and SYGVKD. The CDR3: CAISEGRFNEQYF. The CDR3 DNA reads TGTGCCATCAGTGAGGGGCGCTTCAACGAGCAGTACTTC.

The sample holds many counts of this clonotype. The J gene is TRBJ2-1, the V gene TRBV24-1; 14 nucleotides match TRBD2. With V trimmed by 7 bases and J by 7 bases, 5 bases remained unmatched. The germline V gene has CDR1 KGHDR and CDR2 SFDVKD. This CDR3 comprises 15 residues. The DNA for the CDR3 is TGTGCCACCAGGGGGGGGACTAGCGGGGGAAATGAGCAGTTCTTC. This encodes CATRGGTSGGNEQFF.